This T cell receptor beta chain is drawn from a study of T cells in Graves' hyperthyroidism and ophthalmopathy. The CDR3 length is 12 residues. Looked up from germline, CDR1 is SSHAT and CDR2 is FNYEAQ (reference sequence). TCR beta CDR3 regions were amplified from RNA transcripts. RT-PCR in the first round (using the HTBI primer set) targeted the TCR CDR3. MiXCR, run by TCRdb on the multiplex PCR reads, gives a single entry per CDR3 protein. The table shows about 840,000 distinct CDR3 sequences, with roughly 40% occurring only once. This clonotype has at least ten counts. Sequence at one end of the junction differs from germline and may be a read error.

V is TRBV7-7 and J is TRBJ2-2; D uncertain. The origin of this receptor is a man between 18 and 29 years old with Graves' hyperthyroidism. The source material was blood. CDR3 sequence: CASSLDNGELFF. The CDR3 nucleotides are TGTGCTAGCAGCTTAGATAACGGGGAGCTGTTTTTT.